The rows below give T cell receptor beta chains drawn from one sample of a study of blood T cell repertoires in COVID-19. Clones were sequenced by immunoSEQ multiplex PCR, and TCRdb holds only the in-frame ones, with some missing. The repertoire holds 69,000 or so clones, with roughly 85% as singletons. Sequencing was carried out using peripheral blood. The receptors come from a woman of 80 years or more with acute or convalescent COVID-19. Both conserved end residues are part of each CDR3. A D gene is named only where the DNA matches it firmly. The size entry is marked missing in some rows and otherwise reads once, few, many or a size class.

d_gene	v_gene	abundance	j_gene	CDR3nt	CDR3aa
TRBD1	TRBV7-9	-	TRBJ1-2	TGTGCCAGCAGCTCAGCCGGGACAGGCCGAGCTAACTATGGCTACACCTTC	CASSSAGTGRANYGYTF
-	TRBV21-1	-	TRBJ1-1	TGTGCCAGCAGCACGATAGGAAACAGGGCGGGGGTCATGAACACTGAAGCTTTCTTT	CASSTIGNRAGVMNTEAFF
-	TRBV11-3	-	TRBJ2-2	TGTGCCAGCAGCCCCACCCTTGGAGGCGGGGAGCTGTTTTTT	CASSPTLGGGELFF
-	TRBV6-5	few	TRBJ2-1	TGTGCCAGCAGTTACCCCCAACGCCCGGGTGAGCAGTTCTTC	CASSYPQRPGEQFF
-	TRBV10-2	few	TRBJ2-7	TGCGCCAGCAGTCCCCAGGATCTATACGAGCAGTACTTC	CASSPQDLYEQYF
-	TRBV7-9	-	TRBJ2-1	TGTGCCAGCAGCTTGGACAGTTCCCCTTACAATGAGCAGTTCTTC	CASSLDSSPYNEQFF
-	TRBV9	once	TRBJ1-1	TGTGCCAGCAGCGTTTACAACATGAACACTGAAGCTTTCTTT	CASSVYNMNTEAFF
-	TRBV30	-	TRBJ1-6	TGTGCCTGGAGACGGGGGGCGAGCTCCTATAATTCACCCCTCCACTTT	CAWRRGASSYNSPLHF
TRBD2	TRBV2	-	TRBJ2-5	TGTGCCAGCAGTGCCCGAGGGGAGGGGTGGGAGACCCAGTACTTC	CASSARGEGWETQYF
-	TRBV19	-	TRBJ2-1	TGTGCCAGTAGTATTGAGACAGCGATTAATGAGCAGTTCTTC	CASSIETAINEQFF
TRBD1	TRBV18	-	TRBJ1-5	TGTGCCAGCTCACCACTAGGCCAGGGGGCGAATCAGCCCCAGCATTTT	CASSPLGQGANQPQHF
TRBD1	TRBV20-1	-	TRBJ2-1	TGCAGTGCTAGTCCCGGGACAGTTTACAATGAGCAGTTCTTC	CSASPGTVYNEQFF
-	TRBV18	-	TRBJ2-7	TGTGCCAGCTCACCACCGGTCAGCTCCTACGAGCAGTACTTC	CASSPPVSSYEQYF
-	TRBV3-1/TRBV3-2	-	TRBJ1-1	TGTGCCAGCAGCCAAGTAATTGGACAGTTTGTGAACACTGAAGCTTTCTTT	CASSQVIGQFVNTEAFF
TRBD1	TRBV10-3	-	TRBJ1-5	TGTGCCATCAGTGAGTCTTCTCCGACAGGGAATCAGCCCCAGCATTTT	CAISESSPTGNQPQHF
TRBD1	TRBV3-1/TRBV3-2	-	TRBJ2-1	TGTGCCAGCAGCCAAGGGGGACAGGGCAATGAGCAGTTCTTC	CASSQGGQGNEQFF
-	TRBV12-3/TRBV12-4	few	TRBJ1-1	TGTGCCAGCAGTCCGTCACGACGGAGAGCTTTCTTT	CASSPSRRRAFF
TRBD2	TRBV6-5	-	TRBJ2-7	TGTGCCAGCAGCGTTACTAGCGGGGGTACCTACGAGCAGTACTTC	CASSVTSGGTYEQYF
-	TRBV19	-	TRBJ1-3	TGTGCCAGTAGTACAGGGACTTACTCTGGAAACACCATATATTTT	CASSTGTYSGNTIYF
TRBD1	TRBV19	-	TRBJ1-3	TGTGCCAGTAGTAGGGACAGGACACCGAGATATCCTGGAAACACCATATATTTT	CASSRDRTPRYPGNTIYF
TRBD2	TRBV4-2	-	TRBJ2-3	TGTGCCAGCAGCCAAGTATTAGCGGGTAGCACAGATACGCAGTATTTT	CASSQVLAGSTDTQYF
-	TRBV7-9	-	TRBJ1-3	TGTGCCAGCAGCTTCCCAGGTCTCTCTGGAAACACCATATATTTT	CASSFPGLSGNTIYF
-	TRBV11-2	few	TRBJ2-5	TGTGCCAGCAGCTTAGTTGTCGGACAGCAAGAGACCCAGTACTTC	CASSLVVGQQETQYF
TRBD1	TRBV27	-	TRBJ1-5	TGTGCCAGCAGAACAGGGGGCCCCAATCAGCCCCAGCATTTT	CASRTGGPNQPQHF
-	TRBV18	-	TRBJ1-5	TGTGCCAGCTCACCCCGTCATCAGCCCCAGCATTTT	CASSPRHQPQHF
TRBD2	TRBV7-3	-	TRBJ2-5	TGTGCCAGCAGCTACGGGGGGGCGACCCAAGAGACCCAGTACTTC	CASSYGGATQETQYF
-	TRBV29-1	-	TRBJ2-1	TGCAGCGTTAACCTAGACAATGAGCAGTTCTTC	CSVNLDNEQFF
-	TRBV10-3	-	TRBJ1-1	TGTGCCATCCGGGATTTGTTAGGGGGTGCTGAAGCTTTCTTT	CAIRDLLGGAEAFF
TRBD1	TRBV6-5	few	TRBJ1-3	TGTGCCAGCAGCGATGGACAGGCTGGAAACACCATATATTTT	CASSDGQAGNTIYF
-	TRBV7-9	-	TRBJ2-7	TGTGCCAGTGCTGGACAGACCTACGAGCAGTACTTC	CASAGQTYEQYF
-	TRBV19	-	TRBJ2-1	TGTGCCAGTAGTTTCCCCGCAGGCCCCTCAGGGAATGAGCAGTTCTTC	CASSFPAGPSGNEQFF
TRBD2	TRBV3-1/TRBV3-2	-	TRBJ2-7	TGTGCCAGCAGCCTTGGGGGACTAGCTGACTACGAGCAGTACTTC	CASSLGGLADYEQYF
TRBD1	TRBV5-4	once	TRBJ1-2	TGTGCCAGCAGTAAACCTACAGGGGGCGCTGGGTTTGCTAACTATGGCTACACCTTC	CASSKPTGGAGFANYGYTF
-	TRBV14	-	TRBJ1-2	TGTGCCAGCAGCCGGGGAGGGGGAGGCTATGGCTACACCTTC	CASSRGGGGYGYTF
-	TRBV29-1	-	TRBJ1-5	TGCAGCGTTGCTTACTCAAAGAATCAGCCCCAGCATTTT	CSVAYSKNQPQHF
-	TRBV24-1	once	TRBJ2-3	TGTGCCACCAGTGACTATACTAATACGCAGTATTTT	CATSDYTNTQYF
TRBD1	TRBV5-1	-	TRBJ1-1	TGCGCCAGCAGCTTGGGGTTAACGGGACAGCTTGAAGCTTTCTTT	CASSLGLTGQLEAFF
-	TRBV12-3/TRBV12-4	-	TRBJ1-5	TGTGCCAGCAGTTTAGGGAGGAATCAGCCCCAGCATTTT	CASSLGRNQPQHF
-	TRBV11-2	few	TRBJ1-2	TGTGCCAGCAGCTTAGATCCAGGGGATAACTATGGCTACACCTTC	CASSLDPGDNYGYTF
TRBD1	TRBV6-5	-	TRBJ2-5	TGTGCCAGCAGTTCCGCTGGACAGGGTCAAGAGACCCAGTACTTC	CASSSAGQGQETQYF
-	TRBV4-2	-	TRBJ1-1	TGTGCCAGCAGCCACGGTTCGGGGGTGAAAAGGAACACTGAAGCTTTCTTT	CASSHGSGVKRNTEAFF
TRBD1	TRBV6-5	-	TRBJ1-1	TGTGCCAGCATGCTCGGGACAGGGGGCACTGAAGCTTTCTTT	CASMLGTGGTEAFF
TRBD1	TRBV27	-	TRBJ2-5	TGTGCCAGCAGTTTAGGGACAGGGAGGAGGAGGCAGACCCAGTACTTC	CASSLGTGRRRQTQYF
TRBD2	TRBV6-5	-	TRBJ2-1	TGTGCCAGCACCAGCACTAGCGGGGGAAGTGAGCAGTTCTTC	CASTSTSGGSEQFF
TRBD2	TRBV7-3	few	TRBJ2-3	TGTGCCAGCAGCTCCGCCTTAGCGGGGTACCCAGATACGCAGTATTTT	CASSSALAGYPDTQYF
-	TRBV18	-	TRBJ1-2	TGTGCCAGCTCACCTGAAACAGGGTGGGGTAACTATGGCTACACCTTC	CASSPETGWGNYGYTF
TRBD1	TRBV10-2	-	TRBJ1-2	TGCGCCAGCAGTCCAGGACAGGGTTATGGCTACACCTTC	CASSPGQGYGYTF
TRBD1	TRBV19	once	TRBJ1-1	TGTGCCAGCCGGGACAGGGGGAGCGCGGACACTGAAGCTTTCTTT	CASRDRGSADTEAFF
TRBD1	TRBV30	-	TRBJ1-1	TGTGCCTGGAGTCCTAAACAGGGGAGGAGCACTGAAGCTTTCTTT	CAWSPKQGRSTEAFF
TRBD2	TRBV6-4	-	TRBJ2-2	TGTGCCAGCGCTCGGGAAGCGGGGGCAAACACCGGGGAGCTGTTTTTT	CASAREAGANTGELFF
TRBD2	TRBV9	-	TRBJ2-1	TGTGCCAGCAGCCCGAGGACTAGCGGGACAAACAATGAGCAGTTCTTC	CASSPRTSGTNNEQFF
-	TRBV11-3	many	TRBJ2-1	TGTGCCAGCAGCTTTGGCGGCCAAACCAATGAGCAGTTCTTC	CASSFGGQTNEQFF
TRBD1	TRBV5-1	-	TRBJ2-1	TGCGCCAGCAGCTTGGAAGTTACGGGACAGGGGAAGAATGAGCAGTTCTTC	CASSLEVTGQGKNEQFF
TRBD1	TRBV19	-	TRBJ1-4	TGTGCCAGCTCTCAGCAGGGGACAGGTTCTGAAAAACTGTTTTTT	CASSQQGTGSEKLFF